A selection of T cell receptor beta chains follows, all from one sample in a study of molecular identifiers for immune sequencing clone quantification. Each CDR3 protein gets one entry after TCRdb re-called the PCR reads with MiXCR. The sample consists of more than 450,000 distinct CDR3 sequences, over 20% of them appearing once. Sequencing was done on a sample of naive CD8+ T cells from blood, with Jurkat cell RNA spiked in. These receptors were obtained from a human donor in good health. Some libraries in this study had Jurkat cell RNA spiked in. CDR3s include the opening cysteine and the closing phenylalanine or tryptophan. The D gene is left open where the match is weak. Some rows mark clone size as missing; the rest say once, few, many or name a class of expanded clone.

d_call,v_call,j_call,clone_size,cdr3_aa,cdr3_nt
.,TRBV11-2,TRBJ2-7,few,CASSLGPGLSYEQYF,TGTGCCAGCAGCTTAGGGCCGGGGCTCTCCTACGAGCAGTACTTC
.,TRBV9,TRBJ2-3,few,CASSVGLITDTQYF,TGTGCCAGCAGCGTAGGATTGATCACAGATACGCAGTATTTT
TRBD2,TRBV20-1,TRBJ2-3,.,CSAREAKLAPLTDTQYF,TGCAGTGCTAGAGAGGCCAAACTAGCGCCGCTCACAGATACGCAGTATTTT
.,TRBV9,TRBJ1-1,many,CASSVEFENTEAFF,TGTGCCAGCAGCGTAGAGTTCGAGAACACTGAAGCTTTCTTT
.,TRBV11-2,TRBJ2-7,once,CASSSLGWGYEQYF,TGTGCCAGCAGCTCGTTGGGGTGGGGCTACGAGCAGTACTTC
.,TRBV20-1,TRBJ1-2,.,CSARDSYGYTF,TGCAGTGCTAGAGACAGCTATGGCTACACCTTC
.,TRBV4-1,TRBJ1-1,few,CASSQEQRRTSEAFF,TGCGCCAGCAGCCAAGAACAAAGGCGTACCAGTGAAGCTTTCTTT
.,TRBV7-9,TRBJ1-1,many,CASSFFPEENEAFF,TGTGCCAGCAGCTTTTTCCCGGAGGAGAATGAAGCTTTCTTT
TRBD1,TRBV28,TRBJ2-3,many,CAGGQGFGTDTQYF,TGTGCCGGGGGACAGGGGTTTGGGACAGATACGCAGTATTTT
.,TRBV9,TRBJ2-5,.,CASSAFMGQETQYF,TGTGCCAGCAGCGCTTTCATGGGTCAAGAGACCCAGTACTTC
.,TRBV19,TRBJ1-5,few,CASSLGAIGPQHF,TGTGCCAGTAGTCTTGGGGCTATTGGGCCCCAGCATTTT